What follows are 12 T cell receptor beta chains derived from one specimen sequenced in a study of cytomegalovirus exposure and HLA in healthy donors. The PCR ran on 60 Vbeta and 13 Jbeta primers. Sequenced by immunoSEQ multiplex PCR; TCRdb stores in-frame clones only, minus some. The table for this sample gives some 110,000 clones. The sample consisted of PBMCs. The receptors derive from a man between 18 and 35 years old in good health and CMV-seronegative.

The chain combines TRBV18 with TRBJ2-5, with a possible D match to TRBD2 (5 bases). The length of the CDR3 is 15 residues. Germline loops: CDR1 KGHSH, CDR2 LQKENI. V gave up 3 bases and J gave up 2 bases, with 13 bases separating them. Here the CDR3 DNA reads TGTGCCAGCTCACCCATCGCCGCGGGTCAAGAGACCCAGTACTTC. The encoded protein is CASSPIAAGQETQYF.

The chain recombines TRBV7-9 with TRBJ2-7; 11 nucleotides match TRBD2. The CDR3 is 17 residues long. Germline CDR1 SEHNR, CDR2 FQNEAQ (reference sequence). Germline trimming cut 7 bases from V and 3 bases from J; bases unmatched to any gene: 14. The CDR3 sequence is CASTPPKPGLADYEQYF. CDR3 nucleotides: TGTGCCAGCACCCCGCCAAAACCGGGACTAGCGGACTACGAGCAGTACTTC.

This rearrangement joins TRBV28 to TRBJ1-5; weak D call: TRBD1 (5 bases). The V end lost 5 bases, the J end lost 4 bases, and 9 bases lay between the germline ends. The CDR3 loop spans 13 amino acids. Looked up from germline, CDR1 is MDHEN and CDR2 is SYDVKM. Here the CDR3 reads CASSPDSNQPQHF. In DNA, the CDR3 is TGTGCCAGCAGTCCCGACAGTAATCAGCCCCAGCATTTT.

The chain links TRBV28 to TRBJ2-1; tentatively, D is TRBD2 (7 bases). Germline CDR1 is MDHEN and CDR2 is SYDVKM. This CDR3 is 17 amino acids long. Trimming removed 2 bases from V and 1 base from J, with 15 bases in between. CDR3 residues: CASSLTLKGGSYNEQFF. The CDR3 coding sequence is TGTGCCAGCAGTTTAACTCTTAAGGGGGGGTCCTACAATGAGCAGTTCTTC.

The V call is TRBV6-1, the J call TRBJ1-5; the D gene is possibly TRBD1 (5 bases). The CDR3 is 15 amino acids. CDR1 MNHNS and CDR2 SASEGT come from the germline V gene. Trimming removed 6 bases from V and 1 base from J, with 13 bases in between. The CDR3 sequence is CASSGQPVSNQPQHF. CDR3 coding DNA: TGTGCCAGCAGCGGACAACCGGTAAGCAATCAGCCCCAGCATTTT.

The CDR3 region is CASSSSQGQLSYEQYF. The CDR3 region has the DNA TGTGCCAGCAGTTCAAGCCAGGGACAGCTCTCCTACGAGCAGTACTTC. The J gene is TRBJ2-5, the V gene TRBV27; TRBD1 agrees at 7 bases. Matching the DNA end better, TRBJ2-7 makes the J call doubtful. The CDR3 length is 16 residues. Germline V lookup: CDR1 MNHEY, CDR2 SMNVEV (reference sequence).

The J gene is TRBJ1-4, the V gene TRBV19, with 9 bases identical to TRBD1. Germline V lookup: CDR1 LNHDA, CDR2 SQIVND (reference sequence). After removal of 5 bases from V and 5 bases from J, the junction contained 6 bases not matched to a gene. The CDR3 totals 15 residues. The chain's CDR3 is CASSGPGQGNEKLFF. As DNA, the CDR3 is TGTGCCAGTAGTGGACCGGGACAGGGAAATGAAAAACTGTTTTTT.

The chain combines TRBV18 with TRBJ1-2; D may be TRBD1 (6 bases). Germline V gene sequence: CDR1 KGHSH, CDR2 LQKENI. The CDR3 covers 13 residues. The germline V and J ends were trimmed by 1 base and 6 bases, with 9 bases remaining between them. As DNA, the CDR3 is TGTGCCAGCTCACCACTGACAGGTGATGGCTACACCTTC. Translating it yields CASSPLTGDGYTF.

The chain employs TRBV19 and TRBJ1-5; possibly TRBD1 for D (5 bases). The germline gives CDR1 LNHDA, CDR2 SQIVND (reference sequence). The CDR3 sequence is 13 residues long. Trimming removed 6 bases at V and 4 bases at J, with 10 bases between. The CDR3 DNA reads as TGTGCCAGTAGGTTAAAGGGGAATCAGCCCCAGCATTTT. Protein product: CASRLKGNQPQHF.

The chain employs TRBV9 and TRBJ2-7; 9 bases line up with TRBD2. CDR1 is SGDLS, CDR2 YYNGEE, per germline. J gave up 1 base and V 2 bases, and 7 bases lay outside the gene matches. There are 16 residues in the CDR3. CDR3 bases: TGTGCCAGCAGCGTCAGTAGCGGGGGCAATTCCTACGAGCAGTACTTC. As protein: CASSVSSGGNSYEQYF.

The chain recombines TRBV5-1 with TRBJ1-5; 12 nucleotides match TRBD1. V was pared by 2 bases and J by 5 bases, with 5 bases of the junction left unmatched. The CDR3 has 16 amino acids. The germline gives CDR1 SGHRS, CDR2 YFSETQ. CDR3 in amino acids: CASSFGTGGRDQPQHF. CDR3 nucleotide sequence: TGCGCCAGCAGCTTTGGGACAGGGGGCCGGGATCAGCCCCAGCATTTT. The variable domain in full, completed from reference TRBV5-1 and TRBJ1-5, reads KAGVTQTPRYLIKTRGQQVTLSCSPISGHRSVSWYQQTPGQGLQFLFEYFSETQRNKGNFPGRFSGRQFSNSRSEMNVSTLELGDSALYLCASSFGTGGRDQPQHFGDGTRLSIL.

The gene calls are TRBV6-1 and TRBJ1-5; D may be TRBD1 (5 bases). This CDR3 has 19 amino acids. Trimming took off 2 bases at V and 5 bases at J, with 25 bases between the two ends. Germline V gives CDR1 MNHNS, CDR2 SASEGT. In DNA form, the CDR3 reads TGTGCCAGCAGTGAATCTGTAGGGTATTTCGCCAGGGTGGATCAGCCCCAGCATTTT. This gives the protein CASSESVGYFARVDQPQHF.